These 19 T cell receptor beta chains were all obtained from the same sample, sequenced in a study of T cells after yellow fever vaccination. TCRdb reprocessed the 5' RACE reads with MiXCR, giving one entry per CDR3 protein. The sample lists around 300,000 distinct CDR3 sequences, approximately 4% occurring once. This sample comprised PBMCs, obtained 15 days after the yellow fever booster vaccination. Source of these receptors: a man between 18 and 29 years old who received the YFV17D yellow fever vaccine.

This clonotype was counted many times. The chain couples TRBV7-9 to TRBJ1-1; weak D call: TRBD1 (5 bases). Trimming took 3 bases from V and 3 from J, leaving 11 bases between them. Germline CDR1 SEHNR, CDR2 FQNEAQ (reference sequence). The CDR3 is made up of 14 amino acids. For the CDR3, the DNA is TGTGCCAGCAGCTTCGGTGGGGGAGACACTGAAGCTTTCTTT. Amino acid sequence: CASSFGGGDTEAFF.

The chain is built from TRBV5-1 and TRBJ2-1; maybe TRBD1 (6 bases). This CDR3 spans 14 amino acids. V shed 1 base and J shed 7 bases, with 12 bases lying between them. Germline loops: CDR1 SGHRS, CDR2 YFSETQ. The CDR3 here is CASSLFLGANEQFF. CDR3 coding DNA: TGCGCCAGCAGCTTGTTTCTGGGGGCTAATGAGCAGTTCTTC. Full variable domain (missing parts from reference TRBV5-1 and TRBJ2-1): KAGVTQTPRYLIKTRGQQVTLSCSPISGHRSVSWYQQTPGQGLQFLFEYFSETQRNKGNFPGRFSGRQFSNSRSEMNVSTLELGDSALYLCASSLFLGANEQFFGPGTRLTVL.

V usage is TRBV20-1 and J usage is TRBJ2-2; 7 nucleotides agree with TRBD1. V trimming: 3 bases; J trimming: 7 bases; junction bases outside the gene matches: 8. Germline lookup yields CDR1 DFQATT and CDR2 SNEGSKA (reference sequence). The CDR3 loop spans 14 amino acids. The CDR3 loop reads CSARRPTGHGELFF. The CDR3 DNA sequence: TGCAGTGCTAGGCGACCGACAGGGCACGGGGAGCTGTTTTTT.

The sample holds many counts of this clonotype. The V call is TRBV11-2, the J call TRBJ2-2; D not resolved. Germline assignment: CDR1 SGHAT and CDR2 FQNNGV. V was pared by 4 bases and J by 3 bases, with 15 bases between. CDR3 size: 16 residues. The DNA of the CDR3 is TGTGCCAGCAGCTCGACAAGCCGGAGACACACCGGGGAGCTGTTTTTT. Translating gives CASSSTSRRHTGELFF.

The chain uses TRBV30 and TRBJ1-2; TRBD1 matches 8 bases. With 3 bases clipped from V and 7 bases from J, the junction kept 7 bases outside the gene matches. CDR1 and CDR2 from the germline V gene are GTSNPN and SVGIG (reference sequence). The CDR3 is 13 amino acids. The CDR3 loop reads CAWRSQGVPGYTF. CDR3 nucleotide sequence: TGTGCCTGGAGATCACAGGGGGTCCCTGGCTACACCTTC.

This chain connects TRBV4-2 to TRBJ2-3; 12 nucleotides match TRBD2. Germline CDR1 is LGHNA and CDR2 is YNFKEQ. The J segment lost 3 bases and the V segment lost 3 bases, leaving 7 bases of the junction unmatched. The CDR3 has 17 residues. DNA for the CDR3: TGTGCCAGCAGCCACGCAAATCTAGCGGGGGGGACAGATACGCAGTATTTT. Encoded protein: CASSHANLAGGTDTQYF.

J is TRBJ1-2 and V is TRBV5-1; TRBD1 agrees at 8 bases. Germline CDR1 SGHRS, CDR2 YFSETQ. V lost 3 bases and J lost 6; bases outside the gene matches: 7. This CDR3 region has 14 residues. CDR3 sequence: CASSYTRGRDGYTF. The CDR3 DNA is TGCGCCAGCAGCTATACCAGGGGGCGGGATGGCTACACCTTC.

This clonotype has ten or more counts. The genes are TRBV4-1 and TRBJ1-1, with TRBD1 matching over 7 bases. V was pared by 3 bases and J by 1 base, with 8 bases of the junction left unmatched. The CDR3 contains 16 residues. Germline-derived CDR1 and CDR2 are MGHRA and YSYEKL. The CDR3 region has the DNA TGCGCCAGCAGCCATCTTCAGGGGGTGGCGAACACTGAAGCTTTCTTT. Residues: CASSHLQGVANTEAFF.

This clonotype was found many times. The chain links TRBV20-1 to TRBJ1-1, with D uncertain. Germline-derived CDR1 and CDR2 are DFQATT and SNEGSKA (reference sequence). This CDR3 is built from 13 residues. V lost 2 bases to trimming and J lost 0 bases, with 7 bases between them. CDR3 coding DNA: TGCAGTGCTAGACAAACACTGAACACTGAAGCTTTCTTT. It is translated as CSARQTLNTEAFF.

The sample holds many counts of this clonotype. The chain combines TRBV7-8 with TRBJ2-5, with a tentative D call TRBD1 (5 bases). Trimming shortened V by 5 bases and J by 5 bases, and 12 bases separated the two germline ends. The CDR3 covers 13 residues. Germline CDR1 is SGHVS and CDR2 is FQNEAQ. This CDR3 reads CASSGRVGETQYF. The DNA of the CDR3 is TGTGCCAGCAGCGGCAGGGTTGGGGAGACCCAGTACTTC.

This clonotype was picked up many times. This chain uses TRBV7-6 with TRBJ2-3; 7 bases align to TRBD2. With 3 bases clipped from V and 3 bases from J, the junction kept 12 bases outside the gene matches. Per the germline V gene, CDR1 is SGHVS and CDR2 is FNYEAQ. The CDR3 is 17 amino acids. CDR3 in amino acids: CASSLTTPGGMTDTQYF. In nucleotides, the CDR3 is TGTGCCAGCAGCTTGACCACCCCCGGGGGGATGACAGATACGCAGTATTTT.

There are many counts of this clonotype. The CDR3 bases are TGCGCCAGCAGCACTGACCCGGGACAGGACTATGGCTACACCTTC. Translation: CASSTDPGQDYGYTF. The chain uses TRBV5-1 and TRBJ1-2, with TRBD1 matching 8 bases. The germline V gene encodes CDR1 SGHRS and CDR2 YFSETQ. The CDR3 spans 15 residues. V lost 4 bases, J lost 3 bases, and 8 bases stayed unmatched.

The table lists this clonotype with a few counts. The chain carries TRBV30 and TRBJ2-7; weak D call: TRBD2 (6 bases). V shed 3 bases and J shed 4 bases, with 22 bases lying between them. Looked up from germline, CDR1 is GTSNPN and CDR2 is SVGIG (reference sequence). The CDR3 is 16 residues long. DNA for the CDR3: TGTGCCTGGAGCCGCGGAGGGAGTACAGCGAAATACGAGCAGTACTTC. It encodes CAWSRGGSTAKYEQYF.

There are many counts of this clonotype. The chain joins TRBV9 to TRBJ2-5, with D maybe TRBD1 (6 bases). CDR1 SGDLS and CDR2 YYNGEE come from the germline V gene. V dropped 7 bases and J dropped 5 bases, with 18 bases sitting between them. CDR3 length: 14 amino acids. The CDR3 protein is CASGPDSGRETQYF. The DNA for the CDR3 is TGTGCCAGCGGGCCGGACAGCGGACGGGAGACCCAGTACTTC.

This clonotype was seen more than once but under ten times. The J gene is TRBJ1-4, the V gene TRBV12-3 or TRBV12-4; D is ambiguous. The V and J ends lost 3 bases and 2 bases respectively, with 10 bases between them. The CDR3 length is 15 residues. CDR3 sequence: CASSFKEVTNEKLFF. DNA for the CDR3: TGTGCCAGCAGTTTCAAGGAGGTGACTAATGAAAAACTGTTTTTT.

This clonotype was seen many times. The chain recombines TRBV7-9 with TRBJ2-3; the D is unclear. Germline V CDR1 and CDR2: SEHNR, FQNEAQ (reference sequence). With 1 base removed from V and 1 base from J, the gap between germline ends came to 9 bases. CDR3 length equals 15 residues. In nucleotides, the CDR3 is TGTGCCAGCAGCTTAGGGGGATATGGCACAGATACGCAGTATTTT. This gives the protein CASSLGGYGTDTQYF.

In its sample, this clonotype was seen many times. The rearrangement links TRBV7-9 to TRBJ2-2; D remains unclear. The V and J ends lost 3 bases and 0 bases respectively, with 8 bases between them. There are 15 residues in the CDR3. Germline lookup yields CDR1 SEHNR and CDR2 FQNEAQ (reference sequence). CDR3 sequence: CASSFGAPNTGELFF. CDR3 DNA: TGTGCCAGCAGCTTTGGAGCTCCGAACACCGGGGAGCTGTTTTTT.

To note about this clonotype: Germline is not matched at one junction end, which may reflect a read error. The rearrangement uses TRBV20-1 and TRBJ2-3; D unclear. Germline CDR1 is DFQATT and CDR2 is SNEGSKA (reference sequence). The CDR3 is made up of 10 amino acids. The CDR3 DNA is TGCAGTGCTACCGAGACAATCACTCCTTGG. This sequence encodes CSATETITPW.

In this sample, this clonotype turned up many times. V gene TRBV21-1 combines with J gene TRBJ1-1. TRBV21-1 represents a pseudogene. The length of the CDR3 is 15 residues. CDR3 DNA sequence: TGTGCCAGCAGCCTCAATGAGGAGGGGTTCACTGAAGCTTTCTTT. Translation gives CASSLNEEGFTEAFF.